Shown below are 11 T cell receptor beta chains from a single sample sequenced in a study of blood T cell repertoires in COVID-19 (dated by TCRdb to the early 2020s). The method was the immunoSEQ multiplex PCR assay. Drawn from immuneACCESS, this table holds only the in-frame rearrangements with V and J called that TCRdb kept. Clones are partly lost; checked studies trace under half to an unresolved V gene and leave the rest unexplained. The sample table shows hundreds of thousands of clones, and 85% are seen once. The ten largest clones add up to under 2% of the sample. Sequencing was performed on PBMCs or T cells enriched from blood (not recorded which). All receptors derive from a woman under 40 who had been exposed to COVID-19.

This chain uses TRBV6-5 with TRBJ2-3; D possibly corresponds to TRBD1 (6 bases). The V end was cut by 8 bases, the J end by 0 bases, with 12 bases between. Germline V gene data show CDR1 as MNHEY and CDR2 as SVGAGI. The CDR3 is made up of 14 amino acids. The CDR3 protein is CASVVGASTDTQYF. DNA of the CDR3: TGTGCCAGCGTAGTGGGGGCTAGCACAGATACGCAGTATTTT.

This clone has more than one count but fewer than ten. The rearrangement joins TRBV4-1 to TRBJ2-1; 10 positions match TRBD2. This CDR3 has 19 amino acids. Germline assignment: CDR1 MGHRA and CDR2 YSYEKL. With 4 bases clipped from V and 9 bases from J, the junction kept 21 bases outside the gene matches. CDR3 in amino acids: CASSPRHILRASGSSEQFF. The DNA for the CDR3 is TGCGCCAGCAGCCCCCGACACATCCTCAGAGCTAGCGGGAGTTCTGAGCAGTTCTTC.

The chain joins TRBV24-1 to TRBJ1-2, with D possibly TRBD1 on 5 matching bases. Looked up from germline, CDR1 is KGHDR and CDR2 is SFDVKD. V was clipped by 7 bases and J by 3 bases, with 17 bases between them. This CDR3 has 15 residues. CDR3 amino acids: CATSGSGREDYGYTF. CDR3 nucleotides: TGTGCCACCAGCGGATCGGGCAGGGAGGACTATGGCTACACCTTC.

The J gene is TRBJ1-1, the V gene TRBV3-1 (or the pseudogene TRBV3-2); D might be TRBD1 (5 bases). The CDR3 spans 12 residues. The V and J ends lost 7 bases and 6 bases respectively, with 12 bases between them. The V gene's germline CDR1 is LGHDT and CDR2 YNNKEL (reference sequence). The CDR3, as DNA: TGTGCCAGCAATTGGGGCGGCGCTGAAGCTTTCTTT. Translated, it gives CASNWGGAEAFF.

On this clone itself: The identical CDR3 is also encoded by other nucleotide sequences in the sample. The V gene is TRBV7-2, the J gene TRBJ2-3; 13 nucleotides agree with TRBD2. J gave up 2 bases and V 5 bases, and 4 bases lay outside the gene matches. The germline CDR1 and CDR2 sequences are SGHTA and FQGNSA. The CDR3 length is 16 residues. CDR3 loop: CASSLGLAGATDTQYF. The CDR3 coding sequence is TGTGCCAGCAGCCTAGGACTAGCGGGGGCCACAGATACGCAGTATTTT.

In DNA form, the CDR3 reads TGTGCCAGTACCGAGGTCCGGAGCACTGAAGCTTTCTTT. It translates to CASTEVRSTEAFF. The chain links TRBV19 to TRBJ1-1, with D hard to call. Germline V CDR1 and CDR2: LNHDA, SQIVND (reference sequence). CDR3 length equals 13 residues. Trimming shortened V by 7 bases and J by 4 bases, and 13 bases separated the two germline ends.

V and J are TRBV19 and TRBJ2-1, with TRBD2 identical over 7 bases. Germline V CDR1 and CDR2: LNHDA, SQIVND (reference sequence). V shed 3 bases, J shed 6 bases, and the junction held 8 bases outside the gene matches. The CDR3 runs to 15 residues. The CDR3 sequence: CASSIGAGPPNEQFF. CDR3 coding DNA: TGTGCCAGTAGTATCGGAGCGGGGCCCCCCAATGAGCAGTTCTTC.

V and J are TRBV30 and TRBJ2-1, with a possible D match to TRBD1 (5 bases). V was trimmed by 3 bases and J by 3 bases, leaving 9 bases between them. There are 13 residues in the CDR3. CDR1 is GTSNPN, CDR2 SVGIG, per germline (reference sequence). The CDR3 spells CAWRAGHYNEQFF. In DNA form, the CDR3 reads TGTGCCTGGAGGGCAGGGCACTACAATGAGCAGTTCTTC. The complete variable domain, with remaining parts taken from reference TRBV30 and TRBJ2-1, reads SQTIHQWPATLVQPVGSPLSLECTVEGTSNPNLYWYRQAAGRGLQLLFYSVGIGQISSEVPQNLSASRPQDRQFILSSKKLLLSDSGFYLCAWRAGHYNEQFFGPGTRLTVL.

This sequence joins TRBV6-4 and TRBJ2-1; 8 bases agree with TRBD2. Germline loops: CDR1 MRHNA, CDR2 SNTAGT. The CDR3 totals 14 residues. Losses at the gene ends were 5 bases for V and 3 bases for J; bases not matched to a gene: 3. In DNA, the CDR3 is TGTGCCAGCAGTTCCGGGACTAGCTACAATGAGCAGTTCTTC. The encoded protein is CASSSGTSYNEQFF.

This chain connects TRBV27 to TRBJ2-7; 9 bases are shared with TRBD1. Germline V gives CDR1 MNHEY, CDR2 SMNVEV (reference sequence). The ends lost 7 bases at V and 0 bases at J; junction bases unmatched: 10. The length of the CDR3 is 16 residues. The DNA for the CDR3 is TGTGCCAGCAACGCCGGGACAGGGTTTCCCTCCTACGAGCAGTACTTC. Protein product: CASNAGTGFPSYEQYF.

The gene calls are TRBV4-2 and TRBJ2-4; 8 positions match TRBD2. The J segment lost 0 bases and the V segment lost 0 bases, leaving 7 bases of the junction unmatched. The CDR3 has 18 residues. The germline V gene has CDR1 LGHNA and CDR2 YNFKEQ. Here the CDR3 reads CASSQEITSGLAKNIQYF. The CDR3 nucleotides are TGTGCCAGCAGCCAAGAGATAACTAGCGGTTTAGCCAAAAACATTCAGTACTTC.